A single sample is the source of the 15 T cell receptor beta chains below, sequenced in a study of T cells in Graves' hyperthyroidism and ophthalmopathy. RNA transcripts were the template for amplifying TCR beta CDR3 regions. The TCR CDR3 first-round RT-PCR relied on the HTBI primer set. TCRdb itself ran the multiplex PCR reads through MiXCR, one entry per CDR3 protein. This sample has roughly 420,000 distinct CDR3 sequences, with around a sixth found just once. The specimen sequenced was blood. The receptors were sampled from a woman under 30 with Graves' hyperthyroidism.

This clonotype came up a few times. J is TRBJ1-4 and V is TRBV15; a weak D match, TRBD1 (5 bases). Germline-derived CDR1 and CDR2 are LNHNV and YYDKDF (reference sequence). CDR3 length: 14 amino acids. V was trimmed by 0 bases and J by 8 bases, leaving 10 bases between them. CDR3 in amino acids: CATSRDRVREKLFF. The CDR3 DNA follows: TGTGCCACCAGCAGAGACAGGGTTCGGGAAAAACTGTTTTTT.

This clonotype showed up many times. The chain has TRBV3-1 and TRBJ1-5; D is uncertain. In germline, CDR1 is LGHDT, CDR2 YNNKEL (reference sequence). Trimming took off 4 bases at V and 8 bases at J, with 12 bases between the two ends. The CDR3 consists of 13 residues. The CDR3 bases are TGTGCCAGCAGCCCCACCCAATCGAAGCCCCAGCATTTT. Protein product: CASSPTQSKPQHF. Looking up the rest from reference TRBV3-1 and TRBJ1-5 gives the full variable domain: DTAVSQTPKYLVTQMGNDKSIKCEQNLGHDTMYWYKQDSKKFLKIMFSYNNKELIINETVPNRFSPKSPDKAHLNLHINSLELGDSAVYFCASSPTQSKPQHFGDGTRLSIL.

The rearrangement links TRBV20-1 to TRBJ2-7; tentatively, D is TRBD2 (6 bases). Trimming cost V 3 bases and J 5 bases, with 14 bases left between them. Germline V gives CDR1 DFQATT, CDR2 SNEGSKA (reference sequence). The length of the CDR3 is 13 residues. The DNA of the CDR3 is TGCAGTGCTAGTTACGGAGGGACCGACGAGCAGTACTTC. The encoded protein is CSASYGGTDEQYF.

About this clonotype itself: A junction boundary mismatches the germline segment, possibly from a read error. The V gene is TRBV4-1, the J gene TRBJ2-2; 7 nucleotides agree with TRBD2. The CDR3 totals 16 residues. Germline loops: CDR1 MGHRA, CDR2 YSYEKL. This CDR3 is CASSHIAGANIGELFF. CDR3 sequence (DNA): TGCGCCAGCAGCCATATCGCGGGAGCGAACATCGGGGAGCTGTTTTTT.

This clonotype was recorded at least ten times. The genes are TRBV7-3 and TRBJ2-3; 11 nucleotides agree with TRBD2. This CDR3 contains 15 residues. V trimming: 7 bases; J trimming: 4 bases; junction bases outside the gene matches: 7. Germline CDR1 reads SGHTA; CDR2 reads FQGTGA. CDR3 nucleotide sequence: TGTGCCAGCACCCTTAGCGGGGGGGCCTCAGATACGCAGTATTTT. It is translated as CASTLSGGASDTQYF.

CDR3 nucleotides: TGCGCCAGCAGCCAAGATTTCGGGGGCTACGAGACCCAGTACTTC. It is translated as CASSQDFGGYETQYF. The chain employs TRBV4-1 and TRBJ2-5; D tentatively reads TRBD1 or TRBD2 (6 bases each). The CDR3 length is 15 residues. Trimming left V 0 bases short and J 5 bases short, with 13 bases between. The germline V gene has CDR1 MGHRA and CDR2 YSYEKL.

This clonotype was observed at least ten times. The chain employs TRBV7-3 and TRBJ2-2; 7 nucleotides match TRBD1. CDR1 and CDR2 (germline): SGHTA, FQGTGA. J lost 3 bases, V lost 5 bases, and 3 bases had no gene match. The CDR3 is 14 amino acids. CDR3 region: CASSAQGYTGELFF. DNA of the CDR3: TGTGCCAGCAGCGCACAGGGGTACACCGGGGAGCTGTTTTTT.

V is TRBV5-6 and J is TRBJ1-4; no clear D. Trimming stripped 4 bases from V and 8 bases from J, with 9 bases between. Per germline, CDR1 SGHDT and CDR2 YYEEEE. The CDR3 is 12 residues long. CDR3 in DNA: TGTGCCAGCAGCCCAGGAGCGGAAAAACTGTTTTTT. This sequence encodes CASSPGAEKLFF.

This chain uses TRBV11-3 with TRBJ2-1; 7 nucleotides align to TRBD1. V was pared by 4 bases and J by 3 bases, with 9 bases of the junction left unmatched. The CDR3 consists of 16 residues. Looked up from germline, CDR1 is SGHNT and CDR2 is YENEEA. DNA of the CDR3: TGTGCCAGCAGCTCTAGGGTGCGGACAGGCTACAATGAGCAGTTCTTC. Amino acid sequence: CASSSRVRTGYNEQFF.

There are many counts of this clonotype. V is TRBV2 and J is TRBJ2-7, with a tentative D call TRBD2 (6 bases). The CDR3 sequence is 14 residues long. The V gene lost 2 bases and the J gene lost 3 bases, with 11 bases spanning the gap. CDR1 and CDR2 (germline): SNHLY, FYNNEI. This CDR3 is CASSELRGLYEQYF. The DNA of the CDR3 is TGTGCCAGCAGTGAATTGAGGGGACTCTACGAGCAGTACTTC. Based on the CDR3 plus reference TRBV2 and TRBJ2-7, the full variable domain is EPEVTQTPSHQVTQMGQEVILRCVPISNHLYFYWYRQILGQKVEFLVSFYNNEISEKSEIFDDQFSVERPDGSNFTLKIRSTKLEDSAMYFCASSELRGLYEQYFGPGTRLTVT.

This clonotype has a count of ten or more. V and J are TRBV5-1 and TRBJ1-2; 8 nucleotides line up with TRBD1. V lost 0 bases and J lost 6; bases outside the gene matches: 10. CDR1 and CDR2 from the germline V gene are SGHRS and YFSETQ. This CDR3 contains 16 residues. As DNA, the CDR3 is TGCGCCAGCAGCTTGGCCACTTGGGGGGGACAGGATGGCTACACCTTC. It translates to CASSLATWGGQDGYTF.

A remark on this clonotype: A much more abundant neighbour one base away suggests this may be a read error. The V and J genes are TRBV13 and TRBJ2-3, with unresolved D. This CDR3 contains 14 residues. From germline, CDR1 is PRHDT and CDR2 FYEKMQ (reference sequence). The germline V and J ends were trimmed by 3 bases and 3 bases, with 10 bases remaining between them. CDR3 sequence reads: CASSFHQETDTQYF. The DNA of the CDR3 is TGTGCCAGCAGCTTTCACCAAGAGACAGATACGCAGTATTTT. Using reference TRBV13 and TRBJ2-3 for the parts outside the CDR3, the full variable domain is AAGVIQSPRHLIKEKRETATLKCYPIPRHDTVYWYQQGPGQDPQFLISFYEKMQSDKGSIPDRFSAQQFSDYHSELNMSSLELGDSALYFCASSFHQETDTQYFGPGTRLTVL.

This clonotype was observed at least ten times. V and J are TRBV7-2 and TRBJ2-5, with D tentatively TRBD2 (6 bases). Trimming took 2 bases from V and 4 from J, leaving 26 bases between them. In germline, CDR1 is SGHTA, CDR2 FQGNSA. This CDR3 contains 19 residues. The CDR3 nucleotides are TGTGCCAGCAGCTTACAAGTTTATGATCTGGGGACTGCAGGAGAGACCCAGTACTTC. Its translation: CASSLQVYDLGTAGETQYF.

This clonotype has ten or more counts. The chain recombines TRBV6-5 with TRBJ2-5, with TRBD2 as a possible D gene (6 bases). The germline V gene has CDR1 MNHEY and CDR2 SVGAGI. V lost 0 bases and J 7 bases, leaving 9 bases between the germline ends. CDR3 length: 13 amino acids. CDR3 bases: TGTGCCAGCAGTTACTCTAGCGGAAGGACCCAGTACTTC. Translated: CASSYSSGRTQYF.

This clonotype was seen at least ten times. The chain links TRBV10-3 to TRBJ2-7, with TRBD2 as a possible D gene (7 bases). The germline gives CDR1 ENHRY, CDR2 SYGVKD. The V end was cut by 8 bases, the J end by 2 bases, with 19 bases between. The length of the CDR3 is 15 residues. CDR3 coding DNA: TGTGCCATCGGGGGAGGTACCGGGGGGCCCTACGAGCAGTACTTC. This gives the protein CAIGGGTGGPYEQYF.